What follows are 22 T cell receptor beta chains derived from one specimen sequenced in a study of T cells in Graves' hyperthyroidism and ophthalmopathy. TCR beta CDR3 regions were amplified from RNA. When the TCR CDR3 underwent first-round RT-PCR, the HTBI primer set was used. TCRdb independently ran MiXCR on the multiplex PCR reads; one entry per CDR3 protein. This sample has 96,000 or so distinct CDR3 sequences, with approximately 56% found just once. The sample comprised blood. These receptors were obtained from a woman aged 40 to 49 with Graves' hyperthyroidism.

With regard to this clonotype: A junction boundary mismatches the germline segment, possibly from a read error. The CDR3 sequence is CASSPSGKGHRGAVF. The DNA of the CDR3 is TGCGCCAGCAGCCCTAGCGGGAAGGGGCACCGGGGAGCTGTTTTT. V gene TRBV5-1 combines with J gene TRBJ2-2, with 9 bases matching TRBD2. CDR1 is SGHRS, CDR2 YFSETQ, per germline. The CDR3 totals 15 residues.

This chain joins TRBV5-1 and TRBJ2-2; 9 nucleotides agree with TRBD1. The V and J ends lost 7 bases and 7 bases, in that order; junction bases with no gene match: 5. This CDR3 spans 13 amino acids. Germline values: CDR1 SGHRS, CDR2 YFSETQ. The CDR3 reads CASGQGQGGELFF. CDR3 nucleotide sequence: TGCGCCAGCGGGCAGGGACAGGGCGGGGAGCTGTTTTTT.

The chain employs TRBV29-1 and TRBJ2-5; 9 bases are a match to TRBD1. This CDR3 is 15 amino acids long. V was pared by 8 bases and J by 5 bases, with 15 bases of the junction left unmatched. CDR1 is SQVTM and CDR2 is ANQGSEA in the germline V gene. The CDR3 here is CSSQTGGLGKETQYF. The DNA of the CDR3 is TGCAGCAGCCAAACAGGGGGCCTTGGCAAGGAGACCCAGTACTTC.

The chain recombines TRBV7-9 with TRBJ2-6, with a weak D call TRBD2 (6 bases). The CDR3 runs 16 residues. Per the germline V gene, CDR1 is SEHNR and CDR2 is FQNEAQ (reference sequence). Trimming stripped 5 bases from V and 0 bases from J, with 11 bases between. CDR3 protein: CASSAGSISGANVLTF. CDR3 nucleotide sequence: TGTGCCAGCAGCGCCGGGAGCATCTCTGGGGCCAACGTCCTGACTTTC. The full variable domain, completed using reference TRBV7-9 and TRBJ2-6, is DTGVSQNPRHKITKRGQNVTFRCDPISEHNRLYWYRQTLGQGPEFLTYFQNEAQLEKSRLLSDRFSAERPKGSFSTLEIQRTEQGDSAMYLCASSAGSISGANVLTFGAGSRLTVL.

This clonotype was seen only once. The rearrangement joins TRBV10-3 to TRBJ2-2; unclear D gene. The CDR3 loop spans 12 amino acids. V lost 3 bases and J 3 bases, leaving 2 bases between the germline ends. In germline, CDR1 is ENHRY, CDR2 SYGVKD. The CDR3 DNA sequence: TGTGCCATCAGTGACTACACCGGGGAGCTGTTTTTT. Translated: CAISDYTGELFF.

A word on this clonotype: This may be a read error, as it is one base from a much larger clone. CDR3 sequence: CAGSLLQATGELFF. The DNA for the CDR3 is TGTGCCGGCAGCTTGTTACAGGCCACCGGGGAGCTGTTTTTT. The gene calls are TRBV5-5 and TRBJ2-2, with a weak D call TRBD1 (5 bases). This CDR3 spans 14 amino acids. The germline CDR1 and CDR2 sequences are SGHKS and YYEKEE (reference sequence). Variable domain in full (rest from reference TRBV5-5 and TRBJ2-2): DAGVTQSPTHLIKTRGQQVTLRCSPISGHKSVSWYQQVLGQGPQFIFQYYEKEERGRGNFPDRFSARQFPNYSSELNVNALLLGDSALYLCAGSLLQATGELFFGEGSRLTVL.

This clonotype was counted many times. The chain is built from TRBV7-2 and TRBJ2-7; 8 bases align to TRBD1. The trim removed 4 bases at V and 1 base at J, leaving 12 bases unmatched. The CDR3 contains 17 residues. Germline CDR1 is SGHTA and CDR2 is FQGNSA. The CDR3 sequence is CASSYAGTGYSSYEQYF. For the CDR3, the DNA is TGTGCCAGCAGCTATGCCGGGACAGGATACTCGTCCTACGAGCAGTACTTC.

The V and J genes are TRBV7-2 and TRBJ2-5; 10 bases fit TRBD1. The V gene end was trimmed by 9 bases and the J gene end by 0 bases; junction bases not matched to a gene: 13. CDR1 SGHTA and CDR2 FQGNSA come from the germline V gene. This CDR3 is built from 17 residues. The CDR3 DNA sequence: TGTGCCAGTAGTACTTCTCGGACAGGGGGGTACCAAGAGACCCAGTACTTC. Translation gives CASSTSRTGGYQETQYF.

The chain combines TRBV7-8 with TRBJ2-5, with 7 bases identical to TRBD2. Unmatched junction bases numbered 17, after V lost 5 bases and J lost 8 bases. The germline CDR1 and CDR2 sequences are SGHVS and FQNEAQ. The CDR3 has 16 residues. DNA of the CDR3: TGTGCCAGCAGCCAAGATCGAGCGGGGCCCACCCCAACCCAGTACTTC. It is translated as CASSQDRAGPTPTQYF.

This clonotype has just one count. This rearrangement joins TRBV7-9 to TRBJ2-5; possibly TRBD2 for D (5 bases). Germline V gene data show CDR1 as SEHNR and CDR2 as FQNEAQ (reference sequence). The CDR3 runs 15 residues. Trimming removed 1 base from V and 5 bases from J, with 14 bases in between. This CDR3 is CASSLGGMGVETQYF. The CDR3 coding sequence is TGTGCCAGCAGCTTAGGAGGGATGGGCGTGGAGACCCAGTACTTC.

About this clonotype: Since a much larger clone is just one base distant, this may be a read error. The chain uses TRBV10-3 and TRBJ2-6; possible D gene TRBD1, 7 bases. Trimming took 5 bases from V and 12 from J, leaving 14 bases between them. The CDR3 covers 13 residues. Germline V lookup: CDR1 ENHRY, CDR2 SYGVKD. The CDR3 sequence: CAISPGGDSVLTF. CDR3 DNA sequence: TGTGCCATCAGTCCTGGCGGGGACAGCGTCCTGACTTTC.

V and J are TRBV7-2 and TRBJ2-5; 11 bases are shared with TRBD2. Germline values: CDR1 SGHTA, CDR2 FQGNSA. With 5 bases clipped from V and 3 bases from J, the junction kept 5 bases outside the gene matches. The CDR3 totals 15 residues. The chain's CDR3 is CASSVGLAEKETQYF. Written as DNA, the CDR3 is TGTGCCAGCAGCGTGGGACTAGCGGAGAAAGAGACCCAGTACTTC.

This chain connects TRBV2 to TRBJ1-4, with 11 bases identical to TRBD1. Germline loops: CDR1 SNHLY, CDR2 FYNNEI. V trimming: 6 bases; J trimming: 8 bases; junction bases outside the gene matches: 5. This CDR3 is 14 amino acids long. The chain's CDR3 is CASSGTGGREKLFF. The CDR3 DNA follows: TGTGCCAGCAGCGGGACAGGGGGGCGAGAAAAACTGTTTTTT.

The chain employs TRBV29-1 and TRBJ1-4, with D uncertain. The CDR3 consists of 14 residues. Germline CDR1 SQVTM, CDR2 ANQGSEA. Between the trimmed V and J ends, which lost 8 bases and 0 bases, there was a span of 13 bases. The CDR3 nucleotides are TGCAGCTTAGACTTCGGGTCAACTAATGAAAAACTGTTTTTT. Translation: CSLDFGSTNEKLFF.

This clonotype came up many times. This chain joins TRBV5-4 and TRBJ1-2; a possible D gene is TRBD1 (5 bases). The CDR3 consists of 13 residues. Germline V gene lookup returns CDR1 SGHNT and CDR2 YYREEE (reference sequence). The V gene lost 4 bases and the J gene lost 5 bases, with 12 bases spanning the gap. CDR3 DNA sequence: TGTGCCAGCAGCGAGGACAACCTTTATGGCTACACCTTC. It translates to CASSEDNLYGYTF.

This clonotype has at least ten counts. The chain recombines TRBV7-9 with TRBJ2-7; weak D call: TRBD1 (6 bases). Germline V CDR1 and CDR2: SEHNR, FQNEAQ (reference sequence). Trimming shortened V by 4 bases and J by 2 bases, and 9 bases separated the two germline ends. The CDR3 spans 13 residues. CDR3: CASSSAGAYEQYF. CDR3 DNA: TGTGCCAGCAGCTCAGCAGGGGCCTACGAGCAGTACTTC.

V is TRBV9 and J is TRBJ2-2, with no clear D. CDR1 is SGDLS, CDR2 YYNGEE, per germline. V gave up 5 bases and J gave up 8 bases, with 10 bases separating them. This CDR3 has 12 amino acids. CDR3 coding DNA: TGTGCCAGCAGTTTAGCTGGGGGGGAGCTGTTTTTT. This sequence encodes CASSLAGGELFF.

The V call is TRBV29-1, the J call TRBJ2-5; D ambiguous. The V and J ends lost 4 bases and 1 base respectively, with 4 bases between them. Germline V CDR1 and CDR2: SQVTM, ANQGSEA. The CDR3 is 11 residues long. The CDR3 DNA is TGCAGCGTTGGGGGCCAAGAGACCCAGTACTTC. Amino acid sequence: CSVGGQETQYF.

This clonotype was recorded a few times. The chain's CDR3 is CASSLGGGREKLFF. Written as DNA, the CDR3 is TGTGCCAGCAGCTTAGGCGGGGGGCGAGAAAAACTGTTTTTT. This chain connects TRBV7-2 to TRBJ1-4; perhaps TRBD1 as D (6 bases). Trimming cost V 1 base and J 8 bases, with 11 bases left between them. The CDR3 runs 14 residues. Germline values: CDR1 SGHTA, CDR2 FQGNSA.

This clonotype was observed at least ten times. The chain employs TRBV2 and TRBJ2-7, with no clear D. V was pared by 2 bases and J by 6 bases, with 11 bases between. The CDR3 consists of 13 residues. CDR1 SNHLY and CDR2 FYNNEI come from the germline V gene. DNA for the CDR3: TGTGCCAGCAGTGAAAGTCAAGTGGGCGAGCAGTACTTC. Protein sequence: CASSESQVGEQYF.

Comments on this clonotype: A much larger clone differs by one base, so this may be a read error. The chain has TRBV7-8 and TRBJ2-7; 11 positions match TRBD2. Looked up from germline, CDR1 is SGHVS and CDR2 is FQNEAQ. The junction had 7 bases not matched to a gene; V was cut back by 1 base and J by 8 bases. The CDR3 loop spans 15 amino acids. CDR3 residues: CASSLGLAGTRKQYF. DNA for the CDR3: TGTGCCAGCAGCTTAGGACTAGCGGGAACCAGGAAGCAGTACTTC.

This clonotype was picked up many times. The gene calls are TRBV6-5 and TRBJ2-3; D may be TRBD2 (6 bases). The germline V gene encodes CDR1 MNHEY and CDR2 SVGAGI. The CDR3 contains 16 residues. V was clipped by 2 bases and J by 1 base, with 13 bases between them. The CDR3 nucleotides are TGTGCCAGCAGTTACGAGGGAGGTTTCGGCACAGATACGCAGTATTTT. Translation: CASSYEGGFGTDTQYF.